These 12 T cell receptor beta chains came from one sample sequenced in a study of post-analysis software for immune sequencing data. The TCR beta cDNA libraries carried unique molecular identifiers. Using its own MiXCR run on the PCR reads, TCRdb lists one record per CDR3 protein. The sample yields some 260,000 distinct CDR3 sequences, less than 40% seen once. For these TCRs, the target antigens are not known. Whole-study findings and limits: The study found TRBV5-6, TRBV5-1 and TRBV20-1 among about 5 TRBV segments more frequent in patients than controls.

Sample: blood. The receptors stem from a girl aged 10-17 years with multiple sclerosis.

As to this clonotype: Given a much more abundant clone one base away, this may be a read error. The chain recombines TRBV20-1 with TRBJ2-7; D not certain. Germline values: CDR1 DFQATT, CDR2 SNEGSKA (reference sequence). Trimming took off 5 bases at V and 0 bases at J, with 11 bases between the two ends. There are 13 residues in the CDR3. This CDR3 reads CSAGSENSYEQYF. DNA of the CDR3: TGCAGTGCTGGGTCAGAGAACTCCTACGAGCAGTACTTC.

CDR3 coding DNA: TGTGCCAGCAGCTTTAGCTGGGAGCTGTTTTTT. Translating gives CASSFSWELFF. The chain joins TRBV7-9 to TRBJ2-2; D is ambiguous. Trimming pared 3 bases from V and 9 bases from J, leaving 5 bases between. The CDR3 is 11 residues long. The V gene's germline CDR1 is SEHNR and CDR2 FQNEAQ (reference sequence).

A remark on this clonotype: A read error may produce the germline difference seen at one junction end. The chain has TRBV12-3 or TRBV12-4 and TRBJ2-2; a weak D match, TRBD2 (5 bases). The CDR3 runs to 14 residues. CDR3 sequence reads: CASSLSGGAGERFF. CDR3 bases: TGTGCCAGCAGTTTATCGGGTGGTGCCGGGGAGCGGTTTTTT.

J is TRBJ1-1 and V is TRBV28, with a tentative D call TRBD1 (5 bases). V lost 8 bases, J lost 6 bases, and 10 bases lay in between. Germline lookup yields CDR1 MDHEN and CDR2 SYDVKM. The length of the CDR3 is 11 residues. DNA for the CDR3: TGTGCCAGCGGGGACGGGGCTGAAGCTTTCTTT. This gives the protein CASGDGAEAFF.

Comment on this clonotype: A read error may be the cause here, since a much bigger clone is one base away. The CDR3 carries no conserved terminal phenylalanine or tryptophan, so it likely arises from a read error. The V and J genes are TRBV28 and TRBJ2-3, with no clear D. CDR1 MDHEN and CDR2 SYDVKM come from the germline V gene. The CDR3 sequence is 12 residues long. Trimming stripped 5 bases from V and 2 bases from J, with 5 bases between. For the CDR3, the DNA is TGTGCCAGCAGTACTTCCACAGATACGCAGTATTAT. Translation gives CASSTSTDTQYY.

This clonotype was detected only a few times. This chain joins TRBV3-1 and TRBJ1-1, with D possibly TRBD1 on 5 matching bases. V was cut by 4 bases and J by 3 bases, with 9 bases left in between. Germline lookup yields CDR1 LGHDT and CDR2 YNNKEL (reference sequence). This CDR3 has 13 amino acids. CDR3 region: CASSPGADTEAFF. The CDR3 nucleotides are TGTGCCAGCAGCCCCGGGGCGGACACTGAAGCTTTCTTT.

The V gene is TRBV15, the J gene TRBJ1-5, with no clear D. The CDR3 has 14 amino acids. Between the trimmed V and J ends, which lost 0 bases and 0 bases, there was a span of 3 bases. CDR1 is LNHNV, CDR2 YYDKDF, per germline (reference sequence). CDR3 loop: CATSREYSNQPQHF. CDR3 coding DNA: TGTGCCACCAGCAGAGAATATAGCAATCAGCCCCAGCATTTT.

There are a few counts of this clonotype. A much larger clone differs by one base, so this may be a read error. The chain is built from TRBV7-2 and TRBJ2-1; 9 bases line up with TRBD2. This CDR3 has 17 amino acids. Germline CDR1 and CDR2: SGHTA and FQGNSA. In nucleotides, the CDR3 is TGTGTCAGCAGCTTAGGTTGGGGCGGGGGGGCCTACAATGAGCAGTTCTTC. Translated, it gives CVSSLGWGGGAYNEQFF.

A remark on this clonotype: A much larger clone sits a single nucleotide away, making a read error possible. J is TRBJ2-1 and V is TRBV5-1; 11 bases line up with TRBD2. Trimming took 5 bases from V and 9 from J; bases not matched to a gene: 13. Germline values: CDR1 SGHRS, CDR2 YFSETQ. CDR3 length: 16 residues. The CDR3 loop reads CASSQTGLAGGTEQFF. CDR3 DNA sequence: TGCGCCAGCAGTCAGACGGGGCTAGCGGGAGGTACTGAGCAGTTCTTC.

This clonotype was observed many times. The chain links TRBV4-1 to TRBJ2-5, with D maybe TRBD1 (5 bases). Germline loops: CDR1 MGHRA, CDR2 YSYEKL. CDR3 length: 14 amino acids. Between the trimmed V and J ends, which lost 0 bases and 5 bases, there was a span of 10 bases. Written as DNA, the CDR3 is TGCGCCAGCAGCCAAGACAGGGTTAGGGAGACCCAGTACTTC. Protein: CASSQDRVRETQYF.

The chain uses TRBV4-3 and TRBJ2-3, with D possibly TRBD2 on 5 matching bases. The CDR3 is 15 residues long. CDR1 is LGHNA, CDR2 YSLEER, per germline. Trimming left V 1 base short and J 0 bases short, with 8 bases between. CDR3 protein: CASSQVSGSTDTQYF. In DNA form, the CDR3 reads TGCGCCAGCAGCCAAGTCTCGGGGAGCACAGATACGCAGTATTTT.

As concerns this clonotype: This may be a read error: a much more frequent sequence differs by one nucleotide. The chain recombines TRBV10-3 with TRBJ2-1, with D perhaps TRBD1 or TRBD2 (6 bases each). The germline V gene encodes CDR1 ENHRY and CDR2 SYGVKD. This CDR3 is built from 14 residues. CDR3 sequence reads: CALSSGGWGNGQFF. CDR3 in DNA: TGTGCCCTTTCGTCCGGGGGCTGGGGCAATGGGCAGTTCTTC.